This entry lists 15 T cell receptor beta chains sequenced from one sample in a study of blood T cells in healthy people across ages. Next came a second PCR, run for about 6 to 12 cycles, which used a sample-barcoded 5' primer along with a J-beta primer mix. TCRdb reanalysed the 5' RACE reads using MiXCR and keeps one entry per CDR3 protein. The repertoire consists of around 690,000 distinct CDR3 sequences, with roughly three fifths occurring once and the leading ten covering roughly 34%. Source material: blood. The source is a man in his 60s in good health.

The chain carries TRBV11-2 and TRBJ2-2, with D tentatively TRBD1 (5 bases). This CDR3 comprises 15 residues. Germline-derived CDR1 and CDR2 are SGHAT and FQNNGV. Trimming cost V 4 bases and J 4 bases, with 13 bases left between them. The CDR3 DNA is TGTGCCAGCAGCTCTCAGGGCGGCGGCACCGGGGAGCTGTTTTTT. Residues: CASSSQGGGTGELFF. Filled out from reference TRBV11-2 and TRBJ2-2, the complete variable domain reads EAGVAQSPRYKIIEKRQSVAFWCNPISGHATLYWYQQILGQGPKLLIQFQNNGVVDDSQLPKDRFSAERLKGVDSTLKIQPAKLEDSAVYLCASSSQGGGTGELFFGEGSRLTVL.

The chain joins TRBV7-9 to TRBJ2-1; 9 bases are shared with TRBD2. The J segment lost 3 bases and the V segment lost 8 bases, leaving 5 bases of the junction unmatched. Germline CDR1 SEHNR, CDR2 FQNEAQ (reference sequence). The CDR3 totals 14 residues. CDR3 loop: CASGVAGVYNEQFF. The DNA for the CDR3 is TGTGCCAGCGGAGTAGCGGGGGTCTACAATGAGCAGTTCTTC.

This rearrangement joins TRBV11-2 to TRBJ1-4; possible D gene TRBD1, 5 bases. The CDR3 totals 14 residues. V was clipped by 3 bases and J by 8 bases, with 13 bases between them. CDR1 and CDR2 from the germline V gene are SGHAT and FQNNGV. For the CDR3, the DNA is TGTGCCAGCAGCTTCTCAGGGTCTGCGGAAAAACTGTTTTTT. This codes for CASSFSGSAEKLFF.

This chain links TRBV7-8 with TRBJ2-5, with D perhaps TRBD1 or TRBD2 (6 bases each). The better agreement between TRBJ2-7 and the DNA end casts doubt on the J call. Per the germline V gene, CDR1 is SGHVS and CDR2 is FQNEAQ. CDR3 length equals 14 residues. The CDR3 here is CASSLAGGHYEQYF. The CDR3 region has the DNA TGTGCCAGCAGCTTAGCGGGGGGCCACTACGAGCAGTACTTC.

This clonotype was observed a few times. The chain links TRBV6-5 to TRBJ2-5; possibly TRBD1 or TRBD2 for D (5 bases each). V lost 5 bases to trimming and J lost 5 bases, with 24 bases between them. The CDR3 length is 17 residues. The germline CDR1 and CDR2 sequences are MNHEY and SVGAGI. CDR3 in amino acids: CASSLTGRSQSGETQYF. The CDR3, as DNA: TGTGCCAGCAGTCTTACGGGACGCTCCCAATCGGGGGAGACCCAGTACTTC.

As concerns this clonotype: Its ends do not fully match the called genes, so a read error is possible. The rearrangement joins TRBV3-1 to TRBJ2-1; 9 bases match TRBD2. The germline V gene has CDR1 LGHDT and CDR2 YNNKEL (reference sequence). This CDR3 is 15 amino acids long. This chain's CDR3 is CTSASGGHSYNEQFF. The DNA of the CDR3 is TGTACCAGCGCGAGCGGGGGGCACTCCTACAATGAGCAGTTCTTC.

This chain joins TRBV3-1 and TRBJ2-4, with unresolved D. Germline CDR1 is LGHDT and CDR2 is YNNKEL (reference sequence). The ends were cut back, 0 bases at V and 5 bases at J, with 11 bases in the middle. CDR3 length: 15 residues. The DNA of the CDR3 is TGTGCCAGCAGCCAAGATTCCACTGACCAAAACATTCAGTACTTC. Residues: CASSQDSTDQNIQYF.

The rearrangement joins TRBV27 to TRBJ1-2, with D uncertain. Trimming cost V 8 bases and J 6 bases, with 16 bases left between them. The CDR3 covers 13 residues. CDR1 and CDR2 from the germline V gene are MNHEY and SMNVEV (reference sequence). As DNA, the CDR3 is TGTGCCAGCGGTCTGCTCGGGCTGAATGGCTACACCTTC. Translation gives CASGLLGLNGYTF.

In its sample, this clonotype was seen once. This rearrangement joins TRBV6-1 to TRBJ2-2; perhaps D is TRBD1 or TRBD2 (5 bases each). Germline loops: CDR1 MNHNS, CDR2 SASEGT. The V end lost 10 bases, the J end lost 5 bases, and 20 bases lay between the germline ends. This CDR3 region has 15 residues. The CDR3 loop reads CATIVGTVFTGELFF. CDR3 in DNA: TGTGCCACCATAGTGGGGACCGTTTTTACCGGGGAGCTGTTTTTT.

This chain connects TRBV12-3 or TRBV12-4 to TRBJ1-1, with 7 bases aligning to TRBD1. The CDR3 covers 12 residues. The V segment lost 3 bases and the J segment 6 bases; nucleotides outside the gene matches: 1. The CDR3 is CASSFQGAEAFF. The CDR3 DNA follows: TGTGCCAGCAGTTTTCAGGGGGCTGAAGCTTTCTTT.

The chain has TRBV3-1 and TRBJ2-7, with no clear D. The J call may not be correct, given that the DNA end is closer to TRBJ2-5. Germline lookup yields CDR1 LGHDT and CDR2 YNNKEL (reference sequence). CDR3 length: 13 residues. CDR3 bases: TGTGCCAGCATTAGCAGCTCCCAAGAGACCCAGTACTTC. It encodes CASISSSQETQYF.

CDR3 protein: CSASPRVTDTQYF. The CDR3, as DNA: TGCAGTGCTAGTCCCCGGGTCACAGATACGCAGTATTTT. The chain uses TRBV20-1 and TRBJ2-3; no clear D. There are 13 residues in the CDR3. V shed 3 bases and J shed 2 bases, with 9 bases lying between them. From germline, CDR1 is DFQATT and CDR2 SNEGSKA (reference sequence).

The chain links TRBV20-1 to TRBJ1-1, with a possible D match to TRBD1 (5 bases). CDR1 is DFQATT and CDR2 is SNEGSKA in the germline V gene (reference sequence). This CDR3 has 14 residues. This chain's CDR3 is CRGLGIGRNTEAFF. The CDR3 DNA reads TGCAGGGGGCTAGGGATAGGGCGGAACACTGAAGCTTTCTTT.

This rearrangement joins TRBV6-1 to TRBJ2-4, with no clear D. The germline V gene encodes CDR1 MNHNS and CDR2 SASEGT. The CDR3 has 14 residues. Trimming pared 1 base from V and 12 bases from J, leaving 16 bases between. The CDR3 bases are TGTGCCAGCAGTGAAGGGCAAACCCTCCGCGATCAGTACTTC. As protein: CASSEGQTLRDQYF.

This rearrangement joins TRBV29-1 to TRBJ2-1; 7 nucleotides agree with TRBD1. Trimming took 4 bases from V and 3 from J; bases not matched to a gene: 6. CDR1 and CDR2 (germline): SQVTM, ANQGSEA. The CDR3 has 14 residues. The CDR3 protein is CSVGRGGVYNEQFF. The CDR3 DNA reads TGCAGCGTTGGTAGAGGGGGCGTCTACAATGAGCAGTTCTTC.